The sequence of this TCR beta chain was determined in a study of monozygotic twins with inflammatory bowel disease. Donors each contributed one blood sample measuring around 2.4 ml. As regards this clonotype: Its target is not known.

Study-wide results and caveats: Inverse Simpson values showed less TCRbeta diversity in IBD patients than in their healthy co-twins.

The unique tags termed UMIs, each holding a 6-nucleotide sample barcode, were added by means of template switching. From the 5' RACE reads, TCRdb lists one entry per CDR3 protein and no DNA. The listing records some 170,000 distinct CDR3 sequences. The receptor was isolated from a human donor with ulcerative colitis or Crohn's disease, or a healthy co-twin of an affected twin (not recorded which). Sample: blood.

CDR3 region: CASSSGTENSPLHF. V gene TRBV12-3 or TRBV12-4 combines with J gene TRBJ1-6; TCRdb gives TRBD1 as the D gene, but with no DNA this cannot be confirmed. CDR3 length: 14 amino acids.